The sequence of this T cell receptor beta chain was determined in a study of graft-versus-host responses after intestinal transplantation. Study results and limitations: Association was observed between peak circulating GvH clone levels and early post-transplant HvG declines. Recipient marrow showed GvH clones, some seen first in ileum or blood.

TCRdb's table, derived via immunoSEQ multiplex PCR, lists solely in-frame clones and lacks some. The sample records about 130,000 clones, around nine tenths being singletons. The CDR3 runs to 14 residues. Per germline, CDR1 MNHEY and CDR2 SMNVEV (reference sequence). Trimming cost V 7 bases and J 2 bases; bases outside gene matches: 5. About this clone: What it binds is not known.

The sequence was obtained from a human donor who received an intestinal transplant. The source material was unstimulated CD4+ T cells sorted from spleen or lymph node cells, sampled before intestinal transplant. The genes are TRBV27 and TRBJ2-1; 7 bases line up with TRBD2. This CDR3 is CASNRGGPYNEQFF. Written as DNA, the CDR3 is TGTGCCAGCAATAGGGGAGGGCCCTACAATGAGCAGTTCTTC.